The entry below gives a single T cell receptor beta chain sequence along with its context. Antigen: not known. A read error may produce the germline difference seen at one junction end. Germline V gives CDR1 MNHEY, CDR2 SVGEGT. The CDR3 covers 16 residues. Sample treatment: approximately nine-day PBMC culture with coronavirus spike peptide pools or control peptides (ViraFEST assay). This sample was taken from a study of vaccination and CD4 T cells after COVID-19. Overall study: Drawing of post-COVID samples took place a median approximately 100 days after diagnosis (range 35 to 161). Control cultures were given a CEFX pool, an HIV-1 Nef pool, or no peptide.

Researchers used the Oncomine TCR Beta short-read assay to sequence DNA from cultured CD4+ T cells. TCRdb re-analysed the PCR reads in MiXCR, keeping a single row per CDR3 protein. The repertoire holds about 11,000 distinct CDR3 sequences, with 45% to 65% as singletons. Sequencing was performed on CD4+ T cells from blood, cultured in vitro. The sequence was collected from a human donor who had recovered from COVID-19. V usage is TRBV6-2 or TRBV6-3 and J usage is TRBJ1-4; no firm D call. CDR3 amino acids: CAGSYSRAGYGEKLFF. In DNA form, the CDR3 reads TGTGCCGGCAGTTACTCAAGGGCCGGCTATGGTGAAAAACTGTTTTTT.